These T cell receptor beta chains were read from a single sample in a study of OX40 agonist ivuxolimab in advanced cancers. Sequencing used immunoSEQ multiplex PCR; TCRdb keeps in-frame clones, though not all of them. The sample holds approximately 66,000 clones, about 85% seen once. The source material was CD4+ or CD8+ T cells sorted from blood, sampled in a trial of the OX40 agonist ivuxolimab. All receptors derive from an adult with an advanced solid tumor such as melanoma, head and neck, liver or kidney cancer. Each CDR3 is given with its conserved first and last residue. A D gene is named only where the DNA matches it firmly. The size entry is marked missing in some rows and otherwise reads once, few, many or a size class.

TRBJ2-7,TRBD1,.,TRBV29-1,CSERMLAPGQGASEQYF,TGCAGCGAAAGAATGTTGGCTCCGGGACAGGGGGCTAGCGAGCAGTACTTC
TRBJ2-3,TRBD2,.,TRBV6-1,CASSGSGGTDTQYF,TGTGCCAGCAGCGGTAGCGGGGGTACAGATACGCAGTATTTT
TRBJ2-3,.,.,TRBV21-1,CASSKEGGLAAYSPLTDTQYF,TGTGCCAGCAGCAAAGAGGGGGGACTAGCGGCATACTCCCCGCTCACAGATACGCAGTATTTT
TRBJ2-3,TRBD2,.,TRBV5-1,CASSPSGGAYTQYF,TGCGCCAGCAGCCCTAGCGGGGGGGCCTATACGCAGTATTTT
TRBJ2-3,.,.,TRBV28,CASSLSAGGTDTQYF,TGTGCCAGCAGTTTATCGGCAGGAGGCACAGATACGCAGTATTTT
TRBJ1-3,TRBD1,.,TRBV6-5,CASSYQPRGPGNTIYF,TGTGCCAGCAGTTACCAACCCAGGGGGCCTGGAAACACCATATATTTT
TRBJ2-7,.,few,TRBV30,CAWSDGASYEQYF,TGTGCCTGGAGTGACGGGGCGAGCTACGAGCAGTACTTC
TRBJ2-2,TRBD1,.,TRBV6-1,CASSLQGAKMRELFF,TGTGCCAGCAGTCTACAGGGGGCTAAGATGCGGGAGCTGTTTTTT
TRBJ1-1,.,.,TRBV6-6,CASSNGGRDTEAFF,TGTGCCAGCAGCAACGGGGGTAGGGACACTGAAGCTTTCTTT
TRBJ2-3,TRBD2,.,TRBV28,CASSFPTSGTDTQYF,TGTGCCAGCAGTTTCCCGACTAGCGGCACAGATACGCAGTATTTT
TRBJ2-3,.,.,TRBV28,CASSFPLTGDSTDTQYF,TGTGCCAGCAGTTTCCCGCTCACAGGTGATAGCACAGATACGCAGTATTTT